The entry below describes one TCR beta chain. The antigen is undetermined. Combining a sample-barcoded 5' primer with a J-beta primer mix, a second PCR ran for roughly 6 to 11 cycles. No fewer than 3 million CDR3-containing paired-end reads came from each sample. TCRdb fed the 5' RACE reads into MiXCR, producing one record per CDR3 protein. This sample has fewer than 2 million distinct CDR3 sequences, with about 39% found just once. This entry belongs to a study of blood T cells in healthy people across ages. The germline V gene has CDR1 MGHRA and CDR2 YSYEKL. The V and J ends lost 0 bases and 2 bases respectively, with 17 bases between them. The length of the CDR3 is 18 residues. Study conclusions and caveats: TCR beta diversity tracked closely with naive T cell percentage.

Researchers collected around 11 milliliters of peripheral blood from every single donor. The receptor comes from a human donor in good health. The material sequenced was blood. The chain carries TRBV4-1 and TRBJ2-1; D possibly corresponds to TRBD1 (7 bases). CDR3 amino acids: CASSQDAFRGATYNEQFF. DNA of the CDR3: TGCGCCAGCAGCCAAGATGCGTTCAGGGGGGCTACCTACAATGAGCAGTTCTTC.